This T cell receptor (beta chain) was observed in a study of identical twins. With no exceptions, donors were healthy Caucasians. About this clonotype: What it recognizes is unknown. Mismatch with germline at one junction end may stem from a read error.

TCRdb reprocessed the 5' RACE reads with MiXCR, giving one entry per CDR3 protein. The data contain some 1,600,000 distinct CDR3 sequences, under 35% of them singletons. Study findings and constraints: Reduced insertions were recorded for abundant cord blood beta clonotypes, with no such pattern in memory repertoires. Beta out-of-frame twin sharing showed a weaker excess.

This CDR3 spans 13 amino acids. Per the germline V gene, CDR1 is SGHDN and CDR2 is FVKESK. Sequencing was done on a sample of cord blood. The chain has TRBV14 and TRBJ1-2; D is perhaps TRBD1 (6 bases). The receptor's source is a newborn girl in good health. The CDR3 protein is CACSPQGWYGYTF. The CDR3, as DNA: TGTGCCTGCAGCCCCCAGGGGTGGTATGGCTACACCTTC.